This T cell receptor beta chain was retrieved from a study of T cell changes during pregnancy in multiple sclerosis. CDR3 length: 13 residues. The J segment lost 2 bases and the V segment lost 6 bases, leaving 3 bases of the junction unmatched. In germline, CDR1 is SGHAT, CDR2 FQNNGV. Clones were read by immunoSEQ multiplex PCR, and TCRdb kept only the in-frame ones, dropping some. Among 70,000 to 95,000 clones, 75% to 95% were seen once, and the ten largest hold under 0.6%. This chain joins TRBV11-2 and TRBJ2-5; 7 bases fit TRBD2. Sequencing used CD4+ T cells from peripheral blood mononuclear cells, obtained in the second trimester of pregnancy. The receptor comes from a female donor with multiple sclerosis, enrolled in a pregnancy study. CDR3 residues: CASRSGLQETQYF. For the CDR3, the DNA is TGTGCCAGCAGGTCGGGACTACAAGAGACCCAGTACTTC.